This T cell receptor beta chain was identified in a study of cytomegalovirus exposure and HLA in healthy donors. Whole-study findings and limits: Most of the CMV-associated TCR beta chains (in a later analysis) appeared to be HLA-restricted.

PCR primers comprised 60 Vbeta and 13 Jbeta primers. Data came from immunoSEQ multiplex PCR; TCRdb stores just in-frame clones and leaves some out. The sample yields approximately 86,000 clones, just over 70% seen once. This CDR3 has 12 amino acids. Germline V gene sequence: CDR1 SNHLY, CDR2 FYNNEI. The V end lost 4 bases, the J end lost 4 bases, and 8 bases lay between the germline ends. Details on this clone: Its antigen is as yet unknown.

V gene TRBV2 combines with J gene TRBJ2-7; D is possibly TRBD2 (5 bases). The sequencing input was PBMCs. The clonotype was recovered from a man in his sixties in good health and CMV-seronegative. CDR3: CASSVGNYEQYF. The CDR3 DNA is TGTGCCAGCAGTGTCGGGAATTACGAGCAGTACTTC.